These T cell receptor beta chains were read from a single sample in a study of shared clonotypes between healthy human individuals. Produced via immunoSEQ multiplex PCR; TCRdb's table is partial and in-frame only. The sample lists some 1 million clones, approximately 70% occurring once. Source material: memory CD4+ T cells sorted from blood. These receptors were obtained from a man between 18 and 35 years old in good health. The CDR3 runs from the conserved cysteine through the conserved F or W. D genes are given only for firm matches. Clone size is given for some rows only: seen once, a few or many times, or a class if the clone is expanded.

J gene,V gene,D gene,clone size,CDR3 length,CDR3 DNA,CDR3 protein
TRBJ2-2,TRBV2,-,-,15,TGTGCCAGCAGTGGGAGTGCAGGGTCCCCCGGGGAGCTGTTTTTT,CASSGSAGSPGELFF
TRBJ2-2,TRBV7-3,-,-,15,TGTGCCAGCACCCATATCCCCGGGAACACCGGGGAGCTGTTTTTT,CASTHIPGNTGELFF
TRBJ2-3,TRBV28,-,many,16,TGTGCCAGCAGTTCAGTGAGACGGGACGGCACAGATACGCAGTATTTT,CASSSVRRDGTDTQYF
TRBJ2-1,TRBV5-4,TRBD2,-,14,TGTGCCAGCAGCTCGATGGGACTAGCCGATGAGCAGTTCTTC,CASSSMGLADEQFF
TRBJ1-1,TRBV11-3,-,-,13,TGTGCCAGCAGCCGACGGACGGACACTGAAGCTTTCTTT,CASSRRTDTEAFF
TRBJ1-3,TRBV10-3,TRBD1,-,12,TGTGCCATCGGGACAGCTGGAAACACCATATATTTT,CAIGTAGNTIYF
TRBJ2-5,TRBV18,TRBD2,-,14,TGTGCCAGCTGCTCGTCGGGAGGGGGAGAGGCCCAGTACTTC,CASCSSGGGEAQYF
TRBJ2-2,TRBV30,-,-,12,TGTGCCTGGACAAGGAACACCGGGGAGCTGTTTTTT,CAWTRNTGELFF
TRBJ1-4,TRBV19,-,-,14,TGTGCCAGTAATGATAGGGGGACGGATGAAAAACTGTTTTTT,CASNDRGTDEKLFF
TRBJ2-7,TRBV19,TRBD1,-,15,TGTGCCAGTAGTATGGGACAGCAGTCAATTTACGAGCAGTACTTC,CASSMGQQSIYEQYF
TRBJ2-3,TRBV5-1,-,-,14,TGCGCCAGCAGCCCTGGAAGTTTGGGAGATACGCAGTATTTT,CASSPGSLGDTQYF
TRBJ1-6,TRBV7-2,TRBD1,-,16,TGTGCCAGCAGCTTACAGGGGGGCTCCTATAATTCACCCCTCCACTTT,CASSLQGGSYNSPLHF
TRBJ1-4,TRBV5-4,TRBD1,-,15,TGTGCCAGCAGCCCTGGGACAGGGGGTAATGAAAAACTGTTTTTT,CASSPGTGGNEKLFF
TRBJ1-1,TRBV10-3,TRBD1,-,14,TGTGCCATCAGGGGGACAGGGGATTGGACTGAAGCTTTCTTT,CAIRGTGDWTEAFF
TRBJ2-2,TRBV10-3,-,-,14,TGTGCCATAAATCGGGCCGCGAACACCGGGGAGCTGTTTTTT,CAINRAANTGELFF
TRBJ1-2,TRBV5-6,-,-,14,TGTGCCAGCAGCTTGGCTAGTGGGAACTATGGCTACACCTTC,CASSLASGNYGYTF
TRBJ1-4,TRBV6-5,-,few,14,TGTGCCAGCAGTTACTCAGGGAGTACTGAAAAACTGTTTTTT,CASSYSGSTEKLFF
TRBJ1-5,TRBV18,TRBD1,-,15,TGTGCCAGCTCACCGACAAGGGGGCCAGGGCAGCCCCAGCATTTT,CASSPTRGPGQPQHF
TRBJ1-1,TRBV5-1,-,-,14,TGCGCCAGCAGCTTGGGGGGCGGCAACACTGAAGCTTTCTTT,CASSLGGGNTEAFF
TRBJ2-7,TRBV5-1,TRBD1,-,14,TGCGCCAGCAGCTTCTCAGGGGGAGCCAACGAGCAGTACTTC,CASSFSGGANEQYF
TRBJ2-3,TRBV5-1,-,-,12,TGCGCCAGCAGAGGGGCAACAGATACGCAGTATTTT,CASRGATDTQYF
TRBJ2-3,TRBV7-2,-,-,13,TGTGCCAGCAGCTTACCCCCCCCAGATACGCAGTATTTT,CASSLPPPDTQYF
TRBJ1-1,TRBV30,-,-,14,TGTGCCTGGAGTGCAGACGGGGTAGGAACTGAAGCTTTCTTT,CAWSADGVGTEAFF
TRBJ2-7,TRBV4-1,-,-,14,TGCGCCAGCAGCATCCGGACGTCCCTTGAAGAGCAGTACTTC,CASSIRTSLEEQYF
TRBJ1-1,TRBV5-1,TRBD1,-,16,TGCGCCAGCAGCTATCGGACAGGGGGTGGGAACACTGAAGCTTTCTTT,CASSYRTGGGNTEAFF
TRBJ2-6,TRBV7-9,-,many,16,TGTGCCAGCAGCTTAGGAGGGGAGGCTGGGGCCAACGTCCTGACTTTC,CASSLGGEAGANVLTF
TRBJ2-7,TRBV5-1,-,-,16,TGCGCCAGCAGCTCCACCGCCGCGACAGTCGTCTACGAGCAGTACTTC,CASSSTAATVVYEQYF
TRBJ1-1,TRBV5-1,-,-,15,TGCGCCAGCAGCTTAGGGCAGGGGATGAACACTGAAGCTTTCTTT,CASSLGQGMNTEAFF
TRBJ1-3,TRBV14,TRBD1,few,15,TGTGCCAGCAGCACGGGACAGGGGGCTGGAAACACCATATATTTT,CASSTGQGAGNTIYF
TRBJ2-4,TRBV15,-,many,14,TGTGCCACCAGCAGAGGACAGCAAGTAGACATTCAGTACTTC,CATSRGQQVDIQYF
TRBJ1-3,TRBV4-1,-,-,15,TGCGCCAGCAGCCAAGAGGTTCCGGCTGGAAACACCATATATTTT,CASSQEVPAGNTIYF
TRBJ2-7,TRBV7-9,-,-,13,TGTGCCAGCAGCGATCCTGCGACCTACGAGCAGTACTTC,CASSDPATYEQYF
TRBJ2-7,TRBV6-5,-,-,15,TGTGCCAGCAGTTACAACATAAAAAGCTCCTACGAGCAGTACTTC,CASSYNIKSSYEQYF
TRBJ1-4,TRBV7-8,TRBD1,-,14,TGTGCCAGCAGCACTGGACAGGGGGGCGAAAAACTGTTTTTT,CASSTGQGGEKLFF
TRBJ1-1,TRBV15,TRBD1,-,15,TGTGCCACCAGCAGAGGGGACAGAGCTAACACTGAAGCTTTCTTT,CATSRGDRANTEAFF
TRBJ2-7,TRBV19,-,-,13,TGTGCCAGTAGTTTCCTCCGAGGGGGCGAGCAGTACTTC,CASSFLRGGEQYF
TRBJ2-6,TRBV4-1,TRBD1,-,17,TGCGCCAGCAGCCAGGGGACAGGGGGCTTTGGGGCCAACGTCCTGACTTTC,CASSQGTGGFGANVLTF